The rows below give T cell receptor beta chains drawn from one sample of a study of blood T cells in healthy people across ages. MiXCR was run by TCRdb on the 5' RACE reads, yielding one entry per CDR3 protein. This sample has about 720,000 distinct CDR3 sequences, with more than 20% found just once. These records were also assigned to another study, of T cells of mothers and their children.

The sample comprised blood. The receptor source for this set is a boy between 10 and 17 years old in good health. Each CDR3 is given with its conserved first and last residue. A D gene is named only where the DNA matches it firmly. Rows may omit the clone size; those that give it use once, few, many or a size class.

>TRBV7-9|few|TRBJ1-2|NA
TGTGCCAGCAGCTTAGGGGTACCCTATGGCTACACCTTC
CASSLGVPYGYTF
>TRBV3-1|NA|TRBJ2-6|NA
TGTGCCAGCAGCCAAGTTTTTCTGGAGACCGGGACAATGAGCTCTGGGGCCAACGTCCTGACTTTC
CASSQVFLETGTMSSGANVLTF
>TRBV7-2|NA|TRBJ2-1|TRBD2
TGTGCCAGCAGCTTTGTATTGGCTAGCGGGTACAATGAGCAGTTCTTC
CASSFVLASGYNEQFF
>TRBV11-2|NA|TRBJ1-3|NA
TGTGCCAGCGCCCAGAGCTCTGGAAACACCATATATTTT
CASAQSSGNTIYF
>TRBV27|few|TRBJ2-3|TRBD1
TGTGCCAGCAGTCGGGACAGGGCGGCAGATACGCAGTATTTT
CASSRDRAADTQYF
>TRBV24-1|NA|TRBJ2-1|TRBD1
TGTGCCACCAGTATGCGGGACAGGGCGTATGAGCAGTTCTTC
CATSMRDRAYEQFF
>TRBV10-3|NA|TRBJ2-2|NA
TGTGCCATGATGGACAGGAACACCGGGGAGCTGTTTTTT
CAMMDRNTGELFF
>TRBV25-1|NA|TRBJ1-2|NA
TGTGCCAGCAGTGAAGAGGAAGGCGCCTATGGCTACACCTTC
CASSEEEGAYGYTF
>TRBV6-1|NA|TRBJ2-7|NA
TGTGCCAGCAGTGGGTGGGGGCCTACCTACGAGCAGTACTTC
CASSGWGPTYEQYF
>TRBV28|NA|TRBJ2-7|NA
TGTGCCAGCAGTTCAGCAGGGGAGTCGGGCTACGAGCAGTACTTC
CASSSAGESGYEQYF
>TRBV7-2|NA|TRBJ2-7|NA
TGTGCCAGCAGCTTAGTGCCCTCAACCTACGAGCAGTACTTC
CASSLVPSTYEQYF
>TRBV20-1|NA|TRBJ2-7|NA
TGCAGTGCCAGTAACGTCTACGAGCAGTACTTC
CSASNVYEQYF
>TRBV20-1|NA|TRBJ1-2|NA
TGCAGTGCCGGTTTATCGGGCCAAAGCTCGGGCTACACCTTC
CSAGLSGQSSGYTF
>TRBV6-2/TRBV6-3|NA|TRBJ2-1|NA
TGTGCCAGCAGTTCTCCCTTGGCGGCTTCCCACAATGAGCAGTTCTTC
CASSSPLAASHNEQFF
>TRBV20-1|NA|TRBJ2-7|NA
TGCAGTGCTCCGGGACACACAACCTACGAGCAGTACTTC
CSAPGHTTYEQYF
>TRBV7-3|NA|TRBJ2-6|NA
TGTGCCACCTATCACGGGGCAACTGGGGCCAACGTCCTGACTTTC
CATYHGATGANVLTF
>TRBV24-1|NA|TRBJ2-3|NA
TGTGCCACCAGTGGGACCCAACTAGGGGACACAGATACGCAGTATTTT
CATSGTQLGDTDTQYF
>TRBV27|few|TRBJ2-7|TRBD2
TGTGCCAGCAGTCCGCCCGCACTAGCGGGAGCGGGCGAGCAGTACTTC
CASSPPALAGAGEQYF
>TRBV12-3/TRBV12-4|NA|TRBJ1-1|NA
TGTGCCAGCAGTTTAGTGGGGTTCTTCGGCGGGGCTTTCTTT
CASSLVGFFGGAFF
>TRBV13|NA|TRBJ2-4|TRBD1
TGTGCCAGCAGCTCCTTTACGGACAGGGCGGGAGCCAAAAACATTCAGTACTTC
CASSSFTDRAGAKNIQYF
>TRBV4-1|NA|TRBJ2-5|NA
TGCGCCAGCAGCCGATGGAGGGGGCCGGAGACCCAGTACTTC
CASSRWRGPETQYF
>TRBV7-6|many|TRBJ1-4|NA
TGTGCCAGCAGCACGAGGGGTGATGAAAAACTGTTTTTT
CASSTRGDEKLFF
>TRBV29-1|few|TRBJ2-2|NA
TGCAGCGTTGAAGATACAGGAGAAGCGAACACCGGGGAGCTGTTTTTT
CSVEDTGEANTGELFF
>TRBV10-3|few|TRBJ2-3|NA
TGTGCCATCAGTGAGTCCGGGTTCACAGATACGCAGTATTTT
CAISESGFTDTQYF
>TRBV12-3/TRBV12-4|NA|TRBJ2-7|NA
TGTGCCAGCAGGGGCGGGACACCTAATCCCTACGAGCAGTACTTC
CASRGGTPNPYEQYF
>TRBV20-1|few|TRBJ1-1|NA
TGCAGTGCTAGGTCCGTCTCGAACACTGAAGCTTTCTTT
CSARSVSNTEAFF
>TRBV29-1|NA|TRBJ2-4|NA
TGCAGCGTTCTGGGGGGAAACATTCAGTACTTC
CSVLGGNIQYF
>TRBV7-9|NA|TRBJ1-4|NA
TGTGCCAGCAGCTTAACGGCCCCACGGGGTACAAATGAAAAACTGTTTTTT
CASSLTAPRGTNEKLFF
>TRBV9|NA|TRBJ1-3|NA
TGTGCCAGCAGTGCCCAAAGCGTTCTCTCTGGAAACACCATATATTTT
CASSAQSVLSGNTIYF
>TRBV7-9|many|TRBJ1-2|NA
TGTGCCAGCAGCTTAGCCGCCTCCGGGACAAACACCTTC
CASSLAASGTNTF
>TRBV3-1|few|TRBJ2-5|NA
TGTGCCAGCAGCCAAGATCCGGGTAGTGAGACCCAGTACTTC
CASSQDPGSETQYF
>TRBV7-2|few|TRBJ2-7|TRBD2
TGTGCCAGCAGCCACCCCTGGGGCGGGAGGATCGAGCAGTACTTC
CASSHPWGGRIEQYF